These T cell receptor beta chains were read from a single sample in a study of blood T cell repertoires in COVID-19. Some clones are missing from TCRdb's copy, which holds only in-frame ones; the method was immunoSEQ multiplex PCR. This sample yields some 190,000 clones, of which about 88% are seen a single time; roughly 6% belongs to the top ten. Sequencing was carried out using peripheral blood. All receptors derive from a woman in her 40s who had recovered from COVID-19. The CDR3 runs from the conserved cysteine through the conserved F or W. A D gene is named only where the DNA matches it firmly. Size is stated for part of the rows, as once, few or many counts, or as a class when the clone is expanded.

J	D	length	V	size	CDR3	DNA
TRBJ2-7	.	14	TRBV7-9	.	CASSQKDSSYEQYF	TGTGCCAGCAGCCAAAAGGACAGTTCCTACGAGCAGTACTTC
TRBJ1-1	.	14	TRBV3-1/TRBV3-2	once	CASSQGGSGTEAFF	TGTGCCAGCAGCCAAGGCGGGTCGGGCACTGAAGCTTTCTTT
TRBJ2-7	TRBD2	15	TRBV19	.	CASMSGRHGGYEQYF	TGTGCCAGTATGAGCGGGAGGCACGGGGGCTACGAGCAGTACTTC
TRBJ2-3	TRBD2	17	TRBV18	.	CASSLTSSGAGTDTQYF	TGTGCCAGCTCACTCACCTCTAGCGGGGCCGGCACAGATACGCAGTATTTT
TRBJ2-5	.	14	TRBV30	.	CAWSVNLERETQYF	TGTGCCTGGAGTGTGAATTTGGAGCGGGAGACCCAGTACTTC
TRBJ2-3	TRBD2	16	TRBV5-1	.	CASSLEVAGTTDTQYF	TGCGCCAGCAGCTTGGAGGTAGCGGGCACTACAGATACGCAGTATTTT
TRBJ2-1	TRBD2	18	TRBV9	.	CASSEAGTSGSTYNEQFF	TGTGCCAGCAGCGAAGCCGGGACTAGCGGGAGTACCTACAATGAGCAGTTCTTC
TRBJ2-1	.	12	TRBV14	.	CASSQVLNEQFF	TGTGCCAGCAGCCAAGTATTGAATGAGCAGTTCTTC
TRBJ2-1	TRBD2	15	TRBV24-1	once	CATSDPGGLYNEQFF	TGTGCCACCAGTGATCCGGGAGGGCTCTACAATGAGCAGTTCTTC
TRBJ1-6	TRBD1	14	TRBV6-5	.	CASSWTGSNSPLHF	TGTGCCAGCAGCTGGACAGGGAGTAATTCACCCCTCCACTTT
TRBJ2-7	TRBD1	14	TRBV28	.	CASTEQGAIYEQYF	TGTGCCAGCACCGAACAGGGGGCGATCTACGAGCAGTACTTC
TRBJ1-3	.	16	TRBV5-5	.	CASSLGQPNSGNTIYF	TGTGCCAGCAGCTTAGGACAGCCCAACTCTGGAAACACCATATATTTT